The clone carrying this TCR beta chain was counted ten times or more. This CDR3 comprises 15 residues. Deletions cut 6 bases from V and 0 bases from J, with 10 bases between. Germline-derived CDR1 and CDR2 are SGHRS and YFSETQ. As for time point: blood at routine non-recurrence follow-up after resection. The source of the sample is a study of spatial heterogeneity in lung cancer. MiXCR was run by TCRdb on the 5' RACE reads, yielding one entry per CDR3 protein. The sample has about 120,000 distinct CDR3 sequences, 10% to 12% seen once. V and J are TRBV5-1 and TRBJ2-6; D remains ambiguous. The material sequenced was PBMCs, taken at follow-up. This receptor was identified in a female donor with early-stage non-small cell lung cancer. CDR3 DNA: TGCGCCAGCACCGGACCGAGCTCTGGGGCCAACGTCCTGACTTTC. Translation: CASTGPSSGANVLTF.